This paragraph covers one T cell receptor (beta chain) sequence. Its target is not known. A single record per CDR3 protein comes from TCRdb applying MiXCR to the 5' RACE reads. This table holds 450,000 to 650,000 distinct CDR3 sequences, more than 15% found once. The sample originates from a study of T-cell memory formation after mild COVID-19. Study-wide results and limits: Some clones that responded were present in memory (sampled pre-infection), which suggests cross-reactive memory joined.

Between the trimmed V and J ends, which lost 1 base and 2 bases, there was a span of 8 bases. In germline, CDR1 is MNHNS, CDR2 SASEGT. The CDR3 covers 14 residues. The specimen was PBMCs or a T cell subset sorted from them (not recorded which). The chain couples TRBV6-1 to TRBJ1-2; no clear D. The clonotype was recovered from an adult woman who had mild COVID-19 (a few samples of this study predate the infection). Cell type and time point are not known. The CDR3 protein is CASSEGAANYGYTF. The CDR3 DNA is TGTGCCAGCAGTGAAGGGGCGGCCAACTATGGCTACACCTTC.